One and the same sample provided the 29 T cell receptor beta chains below, sequenced in a study of blood T cell repertoires in COVID-19. Sequenced by immunoSEQ multiplex PCR; TCRdb stores in-frame clones only, minus some. The repertoire consists of under 200,000 clones, with roughly 77% occurring once and the leading ten covering 6.5% to 7%. The sample comprised peripheral blood. These receptors all stem from an older man with active or convalescent COVID-19.

The chain has TRBV30 and TRBJ1-5; D is unresolved. Per germline, CDR1 GTSNPN and CDR2 SVGIG (reference sequence). The CDR3 is 13 amino acids. With 5 bases removed from V and 4 bases from J, the gap between germline ends came to 12 bases. The CDR3 loop reads CAWAAGENQPQHF. The CDR3 nucleotides are TGTGCCTGGGCCGCAGGTGAAAATCAGCCCCAGCATTTT.

V gene TRBV5-1 combines with J gene TRBJ1-2; TRBD1 might be the D (5 bases). Trimming left V 4 bases short and J 1 base short, with 8 bases between. Germline values: CDR1 SGHRS, CDR2 YFSETQ. The CDR3 consists of 13 residues. The DNA of the CDR3 is TGCGCCAGCAGCCCGGGGGTTAACTATGGCTACACCTTC. This translates into CASSPGVNYGYTF.

The table lists this clone with a few counts. The gene calls are TRBV4-3 and TRBJ2-6; D gene uncertain. Germline V gene lookup returns CDR1 LGHNA and CDR2 YSLEER. The ends were cut back, 10 bases at V and 4 bases at J, with 14 bases in the middle. The CDR3 totals 14 residues. CDR3 protein: CAILSLAGANVLTF. The CDR3, as DNA: TGCGCCATCCTCAGTCTGGCCGGGGCCAACGTCCTGACTTTC.

This rearrangement joins TRBV6-4 to TRBJ2-1, with D perhaps matching TRBD2 (6 bases). The CDR3 sequence is 15 residues long. The V gene's germline CDR1 is MRHNA and CDR2 SNTAGT. Trimming cost V 4 bases and J 3 bases, with 13 bases left between them. The chain's CDR3 is CASSVTRELYNEQFF. The CDR3 DNA sequence: TGTGCCAGCAGTGTGACGCGGGAACTCTACAATGAGCAGTTCTTC.

This clone came up once. The chain couples TRBV21-1 to TRBJ2-6; the table's D call, TRBD1, was not checked against the DNA. TRBV21-1 is annotated as a pseudogene. The CDR3 consists of 20 residues. The CDR3 reads CASSYRQGTLPHSGANVLTF. The CDR3 coding sequence is TGTGCCAGCAGCTACCGACAGGGGACCCTCCCCCACTCTGGGGCCAACGTCCTGACTTTC.

The chain has TRBV27 and TRBJ2-7, with 7 nucleotides matching TRBD2. From germline, CDR1 is MNHEY and CDR2 SMNVEV (reference sequence). J gave up 0 bases and V 8 bases, and 4 bases lay outside the gene matches. The CDR3 extends over 13 amino acids. The CDR3 spells CASGWGGSYEQYF. The CDR3 DNA reads as TGTGCCAGCGGGTGGGGGGGCTCCTACGAGCAGTACTTC.

The chain combines TRBV27 with TRBJ2-3; D may be TRBD1 (6 bases). The CDR3 extends over 15 amino acids. Trimming removed 5 bases from V and 4 bases from J, with 16 bases in between. In germline, CDR1 is MNHEY, CDR2 SMNVEV (reference sequence). The CDR3 here is CASSPLRDTPDTQYF. DNA of the CDR3: TGTGCCAGCAGTCCACTCCGGGACACCCCAGATACGCAGTATTTT.

V gene TRBV5-8 combines with J gene TRBJ2-5, with TRBD2 matching 16 bases. The CDR3 has 17 amino acids. Germline CDR1 is SGHTS and CDR2 is YDEGEE. The J segment lost 4 bases and the V segment lost 4 bases, leaving 7 bases of the junction unmatched. The CDR3 bases are TGTGCCAGCAGCCCGGGACTAGCGGGGGGGCCGGGAGAGACCCAGTACTTC. Encoded protein: CASSPGLAGGPGETQYF.

This chain connects TRBV5-4 to TRBJ2-1; possibly TRBD2 for D (7 bases). Germline CDR1 is SGHNT and CDR2 is YYREEE (reference sequence). This CDR3 spans 14 amino acids. The V and J ends lost 7 bases and 10 bases respectively, with 21 bases between them. CDR3 DNA: TGTGCCAGCTTCAACATGCGGGGGACATGGGAGCAGTTCTTC. It yields the protein CASFNMRGTWEQFF.

The chain employs TRBV7-9 and TRBJ2-3; D perhaps matches TRBD2 (5 bases). Per germline, CDR1 SEHNR and CDR2 FQNEAQ (reference sequence). The germline V and J ends were trimmed by 5 bases and 0 bases, with 12 bases remaining between them. This CDR3 region has 15 residues. CDR3 sequence: CASSHRRGSTDTQYF. CDR3 nucleotide sequence: TGTGCCAGCAGCCATAGGCGAGGGAGCACAGATACGCAGTATTTT.

V is TRBV9 and J is TRBJ2-7; a weak D match, TRBD2 (5 bases). Trimming pared 4 bases from V and 1 base from J, leaving 15 bases between. The CDR3 loop spans 15 amino acids. In germline, CDR1 is SGDLS, CDR2 YYNGEE. CDR3 residues: CASSPSLANSYEQYF. The CDR3 DNA follows: TGTGCCAGCAGCCCAAGTCTAGCTAATTCCTACGAGCAGTACTTC.

The V call is TRBV10-3, the J call TRBJ2-1, with 7 bases matching TRBD2. Per germline, CDR1 ENHRY and CDR2 SYGVKD. The J segment lost 6 bases and the V segment lost 4 bases, leaving 6 bases of the junction unmatched. The CDR3 loop spans 14 amino acids. The CDR3 spells CAISARGGSNEQFF. The CDR3 DNA follows: TGTGCCATCAGTGCCCGCGGGGGTTCCAATGAGCAGTTCTTC.

The V gene is TRBV30, the J gene TRBJ2-5; TRBD1 agrees at 12 bases. The length of the CDR3 is 16 residues. CDR1 and CDR2 from the germline V gene are GTSNPN and SVGIG (reference sequence). With V trimmed by 3 bases and J by 5 bases, 10 bases remained unmatched. The CDR3 sequence: CAWSFYGDRGLETQYF. The CDR3, as DNA: TGTGCCTGGAGCTTCTATGGGGACAGGGGGCTGGAGACCCAGTACTTC.

The chain combines TRBV5-1 with TRBJ1-1; weak D call: TRBD1 (5 bases). This CDR3 spans 14 amino acids. The germline V gene encodes CDR1 SGHRS and CDR2 YFSETQ. V dropped 6 bases and J dropped 1 base, with 13 bases sitting between them. CDR3 amino acids: CASTQQTGNTEAFF. In nucleotides, the CDR3 is TGCGCCAGCACCCAACAAACAGGGAACACTGAAGCTTTCTTT.

The chain uses TRBV5-4 and TRBJ1-3, with D tentatively TRBD1 (6 bases). The V gene lost 1 base and the J gene lost 8 bases, with 19 bases spanning the gap. This CDR3 has 16 amino acids. Germline CDR1 is SGHNT and CDR2 is YYREEE (reference sequence). The CDR3 DNA reads as TGTGCCAGCAGCTTGATGGGGGCCTCCCTTGTGGACACCATATATTTT. Amino acid sequence: CASSLMGASLVDTIYF.

Here the CDR3 DNA reads TGCGCCAGCAGCCTAATGACAGGGGACGGCGAGACCCAGTACTTC. Its translation: CASSLMTGDGETQYF. This chain uses TRBV5-1 with TRBJ2-5; 8 bases are a match to TRBD1. V dropped 4 bases and J dropped 5; count of bases not matched to a gene: 10. The CDR3 has 15 residues. Germline assignment: CDR1 SGHRS and CDR2 YFSETQ.

The J gene is TRBJ1-5, the V gene TRBV5-1; weak D call: TRBD1 (5 bases). Germline V CDR1 and CDR2: SGHRS, YFSETQ. Trimming took off 0 bases at V and 3 bases at J, with 10 bases between the two ends. CDR3 length: 15 residues. CDR3 sequence (DNA): TGCGCCAGCAGCTTGGAAGGGGTTGACAATCAGCCCCAGCATTTT. Protein product: CASSLEGVDNQPQHF.

DNA for the CDR3: TGTGCCAGCAGCCTGGGCCGCAACTCCTACAATGAGCAGTTCTTC. Protein sequence: CASSLGRNSYNEQFF. The chain has TRBV6-5 and TRBJ2-1; D is ambiguous. The CDR3 is made up of 15 amino acids. Trimming took off 6 bases at V and 0 bases at J, with 12 bases between the two ends. Germline CDR1 reads MNHEY; CDR2 reads SVGAGI.

The chain couples TRBV30 to TRBJ1-2, with D tentatively TRBD1 (6 bases). The ends were cut back, 5 bases at V and 6 bases at J, with 13 bases in the middle. CDR3 length: 12 amino acids. Germline-derived CDR1 and CDR2 are GTSNPN and SVGIG (reference sequence). The CDR3 nucleotides are TGTGCCTGGGGGTATGGGGGCGATGGCTACACCTTC. Translated: CAWGYGGDGYTF. Complete variable domain (other parts from reference TRBV30 and TRBJ1-2): SQTIHQWPATLVQPVGSPLSLECTVEGTSNPNLYWYRQAAGRGLQLLFYSVGIGQISSEVPQNLSASRPQDRQFILSSKKLLLSDSGFYLCAWGYGGDGYTFGSGTRLTVV.

The CDR3 sequence is CASSYNDRGEVYGYTF. The CDR3 nucleotides read TGTGCCAGCAGTTATAACGACAGGGGCGAAGTGTATGGCTACACCTTC. J is TRBJ1-2 and V is TRBV6-5, with 8 positions matching TRBD1. Germline V gene data show CDR1 as MNHEY and CDR2 as SVGAGI. The CDR3 consists of 16 residues. With V trimmed by 3 bases and J by 5 bases, 11 bases remained unmatched.

The chain uses TRBV9 and TRBJ2-2; D gene unclear. There are 14 residues in the CDR3. Per germline, CDR1 SGDLS and CDR2 YYNGEE. V lost 2 bases to trimming and J lost 5 bases, with 10 bases between them. The CDR3 region is CASSVQEWTGELFF. DNA of the CDR3: TGTGCCAGCAGCGTCCAGGAATGGACCGGGGAGCTGTTTTTT.

The chain employs TRBV2 and TRBJ2-7; TRBD2 matches 8 bases. With 0 bases clipped from V and 2 bases from J, the junction kept 3 bases outside the gene matches. Germline V CDR1 and CDR2: SNHLY, FYNNEI. The CDR3 contains 15 residues. CDR3 sequence (DNA): TGTGCCAGCAGTGAAGCTAGCGGGGCTACCTACGAGCAGTACTTC. Its protein is CASSEASGATYEQYF.

The gene calls are TRBV18 and TRBJ2-7; D possibly corresponds to TRBD2 (5 bases). The ends were cut back, 3 bases at V and 4 bases at J, with 13 bases in the middle. The CDR3 is made up of 14 amino acids. Germline V gives CDR1 KGHSH, CDR2 LQKENI. The CDR3 here is CASSPTDSPYEQYF. CDR3 nucleotide sequence: TGTGCCAGCTCACCGACGGACTCACCATACGAGCAGTACTTC.

V is TRBV28 and J is TRBJ1-1, with unresolved D. Germline CDR1 reads MDHEN; CDR2 reads SYDVKM. The CDR3 has 12 amino acids. V was shortened by 2 bases and J by 5 bases, with 6 bases between the two germline ends. CDR3 nucleotides: TGTGCCAGCAGTTTACATGAGACTGAAGCTTTCTTT. Translation: CASSLHETEAFF.

The rearrangement uses TRBV5-1 and TRBJ1-2; 9 bases map to TRBD1. CDR3 length: 15 amino acids. Germline CDR1 and CDR2: SGHRS and YFSETQ. Trimming removed 1 base from V and 7 bases from J; junction bases left unmatched: 8. CDR3 nucleotides: TGCGCCAGCAGCTTGACCGGGACAGGGCTTCCTGGCTACACCTTC. Translation gives CASSLTGTGLPGYTF.

The rearrangement links TRBV28 to TRBJ2-5, with TRBD2 as a possible D gene (6 bases). Trimming took off 5 bases at V and 5 bases at J, with 18 bases between the two ends. There are 15 residues in the CDR3. CDR1 is MDHEN and CDR2 is SYDVKM in the germline V gene. In nucleotides, the CDR3 is TGTGCCAGCAGTCCATCGGGGGTAAGGCGGGAGACCCAGTACTTC. Translating it yields CASSPSGVRRETQYF. Using reference TRBV28 and TRBJ2-5 for the parts outside the CDR3, the full variable domain is DVKVTQSSRYLVKRTGEKVFLECVQDMDHENMFWYRQDPGLGLRLIYFSYDVKMKEKGDIPEGYSVSREKKERFSLILESASTNQTSMYLCASSPSGVRRETQYFGPGTRLLVL.

The chain links TRBV6-5 to TRBJ2-2, with TRBD1 identical over 7 bases. This CDR3 comprises 15 residues. V trimming: 8 bases; J trimming: 6 bases; junction bases outside the gene matches: 12. Germline CDR1 and CDR2: MNHEY and SVGAGI. DNA of the CDR3: TGTGCCAGCTTCGAGGGGGCCAGGGGAGCCGGGGAGCTGTTTTTT. It translates to CASFEGARGAGELFF.

The chain uses TRBV27 and TRBJ2-2; maybe TRBD2 (6 bases). The CDR3 has 15 residues. The V gene lost 2 bases and the J gene lost 4 bases, with 11 bases spanning the gap. Germline CDR1 is MNHEY and CDR2 is SMNVEV (reference sequence). The CDR3 bases are TGTGCCAGCAGTTTAAACAGACTAGTCACCGGGGAGCTGTTTTTT. It encodes CASSLNRLVTGELFF.

The J gene is TRBJ1-1, the V gene TRBV13, with no clear D. This CDR3 spans 14 amino acids. The V gene's germline CDR1 is PRHDT and CDR2 FYEKMQ (reference sequence). Trimming cost V 6 bases and J 1 base, with 12 bases left between them. The CDR3 spells CASSQIVRNTEAFF. The DNA of the CDR3 is TGTGCCAGCAGTCAAATTGTTAGGAACACTGAAGCTTTCTTT. The variable domain in full, with the rest retrieved from reference TRBV13 and TRBJ1-1, is AAGVIQSPRHLIKEKRETATLKCYPIPRHDTVYWYQQGPGQDPQFLISFYEKMQSDKGSIPDRFSAQQFSDYHSELNMSSLELGDSALYFCASSQIVRNTEAFFGQGTRLTVV.